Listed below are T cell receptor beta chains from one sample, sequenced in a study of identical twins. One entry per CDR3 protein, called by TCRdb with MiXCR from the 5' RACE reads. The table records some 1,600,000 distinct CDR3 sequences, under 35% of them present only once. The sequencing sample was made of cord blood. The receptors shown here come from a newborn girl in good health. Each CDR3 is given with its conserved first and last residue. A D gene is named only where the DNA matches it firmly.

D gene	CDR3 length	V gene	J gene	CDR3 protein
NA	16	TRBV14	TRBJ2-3	CASSQVGHPFTDTQYF
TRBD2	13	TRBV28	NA	CASRTSEIYEQYF
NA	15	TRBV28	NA	CASSSLFFSNQPQYF
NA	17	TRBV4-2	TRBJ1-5	CASSQAFGLGSNQPQHF
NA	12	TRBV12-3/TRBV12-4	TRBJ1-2	CASSLPSYGYTF
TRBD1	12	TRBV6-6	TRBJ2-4	CASRKQGAGQYF
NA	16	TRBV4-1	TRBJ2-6	CASSRTGPSGANVLTF
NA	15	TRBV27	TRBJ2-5	CASSSLQGIQETQYF
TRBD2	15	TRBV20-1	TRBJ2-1	CSARDGEGFYNEQFF
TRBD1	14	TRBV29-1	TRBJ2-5	CSVEDRGSQETQYF
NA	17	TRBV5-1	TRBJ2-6	CASSLGGLKSGANVLTF
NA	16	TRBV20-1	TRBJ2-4	CSARVDAHRTVNIQYF
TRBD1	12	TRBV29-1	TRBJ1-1	CSFQGENTEAFF
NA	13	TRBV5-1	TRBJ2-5	CASSTDLGETQYF
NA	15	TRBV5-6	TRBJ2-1	CASSAGQDYVGEQFF
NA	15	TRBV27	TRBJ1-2	CASSLSRRSNYGYTF
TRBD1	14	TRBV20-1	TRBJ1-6	CSAPAGGLISPLHF
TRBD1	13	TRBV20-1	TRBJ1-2	CSASSTGDYGYTF
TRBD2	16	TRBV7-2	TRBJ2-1	CASSLDLAGPFNEQFF
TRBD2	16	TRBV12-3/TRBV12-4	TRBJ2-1	CASSLPGLAGVQVQFF
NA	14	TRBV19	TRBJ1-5	CASSIGGFNQPQHF
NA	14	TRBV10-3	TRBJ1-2	CAISEDRRFYGYTF
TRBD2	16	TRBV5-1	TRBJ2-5	CASSLSLAGDQETQYF
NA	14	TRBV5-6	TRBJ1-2	CASSFRQRNYGYTF
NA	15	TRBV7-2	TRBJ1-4	CASSLAGRGDEKLFF
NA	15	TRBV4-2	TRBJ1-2	CASSPLGRAEGGYTF
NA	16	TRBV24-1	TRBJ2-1	CATSGGVRDKNNEQFF
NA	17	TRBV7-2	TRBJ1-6	CASSEERSSSYNSPLHF
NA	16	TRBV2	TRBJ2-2	CASSEYGGANTGELFF
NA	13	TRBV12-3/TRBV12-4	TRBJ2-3	CASSLTNPLAQYF
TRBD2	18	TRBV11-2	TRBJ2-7	CASSLGMLGSSGKYEQYF
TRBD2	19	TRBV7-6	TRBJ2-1	CASSLGFASGSVSYNEQFF
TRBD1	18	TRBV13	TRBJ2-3	CASSSRDRVESSTDTQYF
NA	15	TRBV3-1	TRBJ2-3	CASSQSLHYTDTQYF
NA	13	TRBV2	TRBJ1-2	CASKAPSNYGYTF
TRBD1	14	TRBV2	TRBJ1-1	CASSGISGGTEAFF
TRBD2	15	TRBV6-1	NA	CARGDSGRAFYEQYF
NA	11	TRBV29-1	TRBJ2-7	CSALTWDEQYF
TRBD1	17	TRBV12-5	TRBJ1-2	CASGLVLGTGSNYGYTF
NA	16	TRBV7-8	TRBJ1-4	CASSFRTIPTNEKLFF